One and the same sample provided the 11 T cell receptor beta chains below, sequenced in a study of blood T cells in healthy people across ages. Next came a second PCR, run for about 7 to 12 cycles, which used a sample-barcoded 5' primer along with a J-beta primer mix. MiXCR, run by TCRdb on the 5' RACE reads, gives a single entry per CDR3 protein. This table holds about 650,000 distinct CDR3 sequences, over 40% found once. Sequenced: blood. These receptors were obtained from an elderly woman in good health.

V is TRBV27 and J is TRBJ2-5; 12 positions match TRBD2. The germline CDR1 and CDR2 sequences are MNHEY and SMNVEV (reference sequence). The CDR3 spans 16 residues. Losses at the gene ends were 5 bases for V and 1 base for J; bases not matched to a gene: 5. CDR3 region: CASSPRLAGVQETQYF. CDR3 DNA sequence: TGTGCCAGCAGTCCCAGACTAGCGGGGGTCCAAGAGACCCAGTACTTC.

The genes are TRBV20-1 and TRBJ2-1; TRBD2 matches at 13 bases. The V and J ends lost 1 base and 8 bases, in that order; junction bases with no gene match: 5. Germline assignment: CDR1 DFQATT and CDR2 SNEGSKA (reference sequence). The CDR3 has 15 residues. The CDR3 DNA reads TGCAGTGCTAGAGGGACTAGCGGGAGTGGTTATGAGCAGTTCTTC. Protein sequence: CSARGTSGSGYEQFF.

In this sample, this clonotype turned up a few times. The V call is TRBV24-1, the J call TRBJ1-1; tentatively, D is TRBD1 (5 bases). V lost 11 bases and J lost 5, with 17 bases in between. CDR3 length equals 13 residues. The germline V gene encodes CDR1 KGHDR and CDR2 SFDVKD. For the CDR3, the DNA is TGTGCCATCCAAAAGGAGGGGTGGACTGAAGCTTTCTTT. Translated: CAIQKEGWTEAFF.

The V and J genes are TRBV28 and TRBJ2-7; perhaps D is TRBD1 or TRBD2 (5 bases each). V gave up 5 bases and J gave up 0 bases, with 11 bases separating them. From germline, CDR1 is MDHEN and CDR2 SYDVKM. The CDR3 covers 14 residues. The CDR3 sequence is CASSGGPSSYEQYF. The CDR3 DNA is TGTGCCAGCAGTGGGGGACCATCCTCCTACGAGCAGTACTTC.

This clonotype was detected many times. The rearrangement joins TRBV29-1 to TRBJ2-3; D is perhaps TRBD2 (5 bases). Per the germline V gene, CDR1 is SQVTM and CDR2 is ANQGSEA. The CDR3 has 14 amino acids. The ends were cut back, 6 bases at V and 8 bases at J, with 21 bases in the middle. CDR3 nucleotide sequence: TGCAGCGTCCCGGGATCCGGGCTTAGTGGTACGCAGTATTTT. Protein product: CSVPGSGLSGTQYF.

J is TRBJ2-7 and V is TRBV6-5, with unresolved D. Trimming took off 4 bases at V and 0 bases at J, with 16 bases between the two ends. Germline V CDR1 and CDR2: MNHEY, SVGAGI. CDR3 length: 16 amino acids. The CDR3 region has the DNA TGTGCCAGCAGTTGGGCTCCAGCGCCGAGCTCCTACGAGCAGTACTTC. This encodes CASSWAPAPSSYEQYF.

This clonotype was recorded at least ten times. The chain couples TRBV5-1 to TRBJ2-3; 11 positions match TRBD2. CDR3 length: 15 residues. V dropped 0 bases and J dropped 5; count of bases not matched to a gene: 2. Germline CDR1 and CDR2: SGHRS and YFSETQ. The CDR3 loop is CASSLATSGGDTQYF. The CDR3 coding sequence is TGCGCCAGCAGCTTGGCCACTAGCGGGGGAGATACGCAGTATTTT.

This clonotype was counted many times. The genes are TRBV7-2 and TRBJ1-2; 7 bases match TRBD1. CDR3 length: 16 residues. CDR1 is SGHTA and CDR2 is FQGNSA in the germline V gene. The ends lost 4 bases at V and 2 bases at J; junction bases unmatched: 10. The CDR3 nucleotides are TGTGCCAGCAGCTATCGGACAGGCCTAATAAACTATGGCTACACCTTC. Its translation is CASSYRTGLINYGYTF.

The V gene is TRBV28, the J gene TRBJ1-2; the D gene is possibly TRBD1 (5 bases). The CDR3 loop spans 14 amino acids. Germline V lookup: CDR1 MDHEN, CDR2 SYDVKM. V gave up 6 bases and J gave up 2 bases, with 13 bases separating them. CDR3 sequence reads: CASRTKGINYGYTF. The CDR3 DNA follows: TGTGCCAGCAGGACGAAGGGGATCAACTATGGCTACACCTTC.

With regard to this clonotype: This may be a read error, as it is one base from a much larger clone. This chain uses TRBV10-3 with TRBJ2-3; D is undetermined. This CDR3 contains 14 residues. The germline CDR1 and CDR2 sequences are ENHRY and SYGVKD. Trimming cost V 2 bases and J 4 bases, with 10 bases left between them. The CDR3 reads CAISETQAADTQYF. CDR3 in DNA: TGTGCCATCAGTGAGACGCAGGCCGCAGATACGCAGTATTTT.

This chain links TRBV21-1 with TRBJ2-7; no DNA check was done on the table's D call, TRBD1. TRBV21-1 constitutes a pseudogene. The CDR3 extends over 15 amino acids. CDR3 loop: CASSKAGGESYEQYF. CDR3 nucleotides: TGTGCCAGCAGCAAAGCTGGGGGGGAGTCCTACGAGCAGTACTTC.